The T cell receptor beta chain under discussion was sequenced for a study of blood T cell repertoires in COVID-19. In the study overall: PBMCs, B-cell-depleted T cells, or T cells were the source of the cDNA or gDNA that made up the material.

The data were produced by immunoSEQ multiplex PCR, yet TCRdb's version contains in-frame clones alone and is incomplete. The sample has about 380,000 clones; 70% to 90% are singletons. Germline lookup yields CDR1 SGHTA and CDR2 FQGTGA. V trimming: 5 bases; J trimming: 6 bases; junction bases outside the gene matches: 3. The CDR3 has 14 residues. Donors were grouped by their self-reported clinical history. V usage is TRBV7-3 and J usage is TRBJ1-6; 8 bases fit TRBD1. Sequenced: PBMCs or T cells enriched from blood (not recorded which). The TCR was taken from a man younger than 40 who had recovered from COVID-19. DNA for the CDR3: TGTGCCAGCAGCGAGGGACAGGCTAATTCACCCCTCCACTTT. Its protein product is CASSEGQANSPLHF. Full variable domain (outside the CDR3, taken from reference TRBV7-3 and TRBJ1-6): GAGVSQTPSNKVTEKGKYVELRCDPISGHTALYWYRQSLGQGPEFLIYFQGTGAADDSGLPNDRFFAVRPEGSVSTLKIQRTERGDSAVYLCASSEGQANSPLHFGNGTRLTVT.